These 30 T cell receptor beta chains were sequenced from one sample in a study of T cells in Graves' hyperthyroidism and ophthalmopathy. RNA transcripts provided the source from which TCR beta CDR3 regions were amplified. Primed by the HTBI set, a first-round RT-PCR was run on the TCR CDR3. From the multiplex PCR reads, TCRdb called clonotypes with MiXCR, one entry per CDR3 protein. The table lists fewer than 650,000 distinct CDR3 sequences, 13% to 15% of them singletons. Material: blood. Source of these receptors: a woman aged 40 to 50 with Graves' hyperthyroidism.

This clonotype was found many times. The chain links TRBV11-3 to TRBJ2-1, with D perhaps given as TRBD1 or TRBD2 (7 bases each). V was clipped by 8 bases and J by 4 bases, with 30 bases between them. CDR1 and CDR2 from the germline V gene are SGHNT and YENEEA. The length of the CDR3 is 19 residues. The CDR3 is CASQVGYRGQSGIYNEQFF. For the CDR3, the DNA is TGTGCCAGCCAGGTTGGGTACAGGGGACAAAGCGGGATATACAATGAGCAGTTCTTC. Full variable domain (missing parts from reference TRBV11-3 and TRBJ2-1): EAGVVQSPRYKIIEKKQPVAFWCNPISGHNTLYWYLQNLGQGPELLIRYENEEAVDDSQLPKDRFSAERLKGVDSTLKIQPAELGDSAVYLCASQVGYRGQSGIYNEQFFGPGTRLTVL.

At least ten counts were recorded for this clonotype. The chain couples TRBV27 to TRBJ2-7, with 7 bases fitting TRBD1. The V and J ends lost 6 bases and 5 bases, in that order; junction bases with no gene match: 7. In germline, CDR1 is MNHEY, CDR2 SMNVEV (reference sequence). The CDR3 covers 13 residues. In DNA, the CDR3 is TGTGCCAGCAGCATCGACAGGGCCCACGAGCAGTACTTC. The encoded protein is CASSIDRAHEQYF.

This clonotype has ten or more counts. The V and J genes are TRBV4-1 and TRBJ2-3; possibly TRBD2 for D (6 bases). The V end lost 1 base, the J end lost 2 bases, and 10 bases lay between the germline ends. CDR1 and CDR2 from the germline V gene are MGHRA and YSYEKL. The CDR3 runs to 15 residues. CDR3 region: CASSQGRGPTDTQYF. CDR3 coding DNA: TGCGCCAGCAGCCAAGGGAGGGGTCCCACAGATACGCAGTATTTT.

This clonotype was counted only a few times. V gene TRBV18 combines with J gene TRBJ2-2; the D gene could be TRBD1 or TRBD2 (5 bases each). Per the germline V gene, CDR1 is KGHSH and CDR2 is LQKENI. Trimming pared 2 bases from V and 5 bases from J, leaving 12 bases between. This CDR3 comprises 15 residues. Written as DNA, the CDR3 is TGTGCCAGCTCACCATCTCCGGGGCGAACCGGGGAGCTGTTTTTT. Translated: CASSPSPGRTGELFF.

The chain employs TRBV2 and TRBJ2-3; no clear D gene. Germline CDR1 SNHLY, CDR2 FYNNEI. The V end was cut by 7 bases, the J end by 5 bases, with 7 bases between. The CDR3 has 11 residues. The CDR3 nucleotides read TGTGCCAGCAACCTCGGAGATACGCAGTATTTT. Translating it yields CASNLGDTQYF.

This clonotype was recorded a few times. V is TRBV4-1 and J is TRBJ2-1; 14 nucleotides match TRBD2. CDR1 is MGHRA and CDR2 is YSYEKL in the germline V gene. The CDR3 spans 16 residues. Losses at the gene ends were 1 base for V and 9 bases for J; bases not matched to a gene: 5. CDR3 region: CASSQGTSGGWGEQFF. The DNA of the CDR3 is TGCGCCAGCAGCCAAGGGACTAGCGGGGGGTGGGGTGAGCAGTTCTTC.

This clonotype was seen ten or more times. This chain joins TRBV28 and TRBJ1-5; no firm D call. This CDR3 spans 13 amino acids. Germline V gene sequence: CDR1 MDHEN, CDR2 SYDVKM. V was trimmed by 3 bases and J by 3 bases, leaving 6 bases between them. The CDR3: CASSFETNQPQHF. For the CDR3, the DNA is TGTGCCAGCAGTTTTGAAACCAATCAGCCCCAGCATTTT.

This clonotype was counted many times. This chain's CDR3 is CASRLAGGEVEQFF. Written as DNA, the CDR3 is TGTGCCAGCAGACTAGCGGGAGGAGAAGTTGAGCAGTTCTTC. The chain has TRBV2 and TRBJ2-1, with 12 bases lining up with TRBD2. CDR1 and CDR2 from the germline V gene are SNHLY and FYNNEI. The trim removed 6 bases at V and 9 bases at J, leaving 6 bases unmatched. This CDR3 is built from 14 residues.

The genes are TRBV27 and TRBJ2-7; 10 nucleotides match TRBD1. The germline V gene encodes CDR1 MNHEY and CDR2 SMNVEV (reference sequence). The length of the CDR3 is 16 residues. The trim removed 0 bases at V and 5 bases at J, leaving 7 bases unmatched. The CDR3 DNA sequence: TGTGCCAGCAGTTTATCAAGGACAGGGGGTGTAAACGAGCAGTACTTC. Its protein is CASSLSRTGGVNEQYF.

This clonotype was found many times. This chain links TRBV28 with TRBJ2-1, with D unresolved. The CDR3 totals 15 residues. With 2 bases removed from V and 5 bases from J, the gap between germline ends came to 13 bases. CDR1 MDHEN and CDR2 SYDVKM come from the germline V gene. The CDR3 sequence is CASSLGGGENNEQFF. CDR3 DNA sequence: TGTGCCAGCAGTTTAGGCGGTGGGGAAAACAATGAGCAGTTCTTC. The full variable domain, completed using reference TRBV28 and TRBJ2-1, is DVKVTQSSRYLVKRTGEKVFLECVQDMDHENMFWYRQDPGLGLRLIYFSYDVKMKEKGDIPEGYSVSREKKERFSLILESASTNQTSMYLCASSLGGGENNEQFFGPGTRLTVL.

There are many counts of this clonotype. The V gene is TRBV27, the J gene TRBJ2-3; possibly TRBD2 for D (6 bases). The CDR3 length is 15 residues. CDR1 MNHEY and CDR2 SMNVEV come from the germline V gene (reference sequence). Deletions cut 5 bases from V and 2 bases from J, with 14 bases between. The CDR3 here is CASSPPGLNTDTQYF. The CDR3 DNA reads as TGTGCCAGCAGTCCGCCGGGACTGAACACAGATACGCAGTATTTT.

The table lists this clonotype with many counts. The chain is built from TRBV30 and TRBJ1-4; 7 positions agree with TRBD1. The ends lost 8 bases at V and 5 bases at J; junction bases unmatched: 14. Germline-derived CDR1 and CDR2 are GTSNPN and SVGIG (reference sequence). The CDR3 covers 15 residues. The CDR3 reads CAVVMSGQPNEKLFF. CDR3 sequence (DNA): TGTGCCGTTGTGATGTCGGGACAGCCAAATGAAAAACTGTTTTTT.

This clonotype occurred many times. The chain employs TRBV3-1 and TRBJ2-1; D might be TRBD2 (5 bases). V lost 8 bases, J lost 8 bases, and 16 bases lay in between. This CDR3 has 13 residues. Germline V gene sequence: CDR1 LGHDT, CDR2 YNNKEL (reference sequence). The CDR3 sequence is CASGDLALHEQFF. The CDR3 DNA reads TGTGCCAGCGGAGATCTAGCCCTCCATGAGCAGTTCTTC.

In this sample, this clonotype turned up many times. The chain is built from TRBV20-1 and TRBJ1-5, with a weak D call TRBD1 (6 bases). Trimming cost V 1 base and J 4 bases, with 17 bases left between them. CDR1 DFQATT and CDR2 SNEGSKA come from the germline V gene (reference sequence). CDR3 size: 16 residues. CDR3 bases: TGCAGTGCTAGAGCGGCCAGCACAGGGCTTAATCAGCCCCAGCATTTT. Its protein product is CSARAASTGLNQPQHF.

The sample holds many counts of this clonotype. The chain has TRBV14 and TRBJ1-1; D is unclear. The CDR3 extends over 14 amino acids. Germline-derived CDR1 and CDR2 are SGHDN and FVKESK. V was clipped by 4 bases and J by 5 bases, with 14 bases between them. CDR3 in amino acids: CASSLTPGWTEAFF. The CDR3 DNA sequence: TGTGCCAGCAGCCTTACTCCCGGCTGGACTGAAGCTTTCTTT. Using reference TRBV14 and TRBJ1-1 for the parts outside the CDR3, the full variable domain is EAGVTQFPSHSVIEKGQTVTLRCDPISGHDNLYWYRRVMGKEIKFLLHFVKESKQDESGMPNNRFLAERTGGTYSTLKVQPAELEDSGVYFCASSLTPGWTEAFFGQGTRLTVV.

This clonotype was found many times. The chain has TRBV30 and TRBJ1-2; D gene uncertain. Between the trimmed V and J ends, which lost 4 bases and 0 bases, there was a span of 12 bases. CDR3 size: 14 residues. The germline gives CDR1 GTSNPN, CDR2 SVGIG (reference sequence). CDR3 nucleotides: TGTGCCTGGAACCCTATTCACCCTAACTATGGCTACACCTTC. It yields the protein CAWNPIHPNYGYTF.

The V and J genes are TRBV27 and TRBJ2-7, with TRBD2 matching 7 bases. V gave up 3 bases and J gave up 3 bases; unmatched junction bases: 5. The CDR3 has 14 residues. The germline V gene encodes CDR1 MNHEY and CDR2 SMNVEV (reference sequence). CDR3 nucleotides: TGTGCCAGCAGTTTTCAGCCTAGCGGCTACGAGCAGTACTTC. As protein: CASSFQPSGYEQYF.

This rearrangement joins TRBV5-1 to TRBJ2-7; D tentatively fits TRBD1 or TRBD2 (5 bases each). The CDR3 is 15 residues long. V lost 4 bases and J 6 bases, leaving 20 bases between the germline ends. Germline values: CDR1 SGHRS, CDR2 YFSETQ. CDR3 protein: CASSLSQGPAGEQYF. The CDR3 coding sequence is TGCGCCAGCAGCCTGTCGCAGGGACCGGCGGGCGAGCAGTACTTC.

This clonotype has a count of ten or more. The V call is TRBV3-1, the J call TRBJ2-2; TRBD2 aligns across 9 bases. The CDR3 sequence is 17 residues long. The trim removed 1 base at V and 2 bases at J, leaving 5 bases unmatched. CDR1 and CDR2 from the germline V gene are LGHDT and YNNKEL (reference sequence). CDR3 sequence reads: CASSQGGLAGNTGELFF. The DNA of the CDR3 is TGTGCCAGCAGCCAAGGAGGGCTAGCGGGAAACACCGGGGAGCTGTTTTTT.

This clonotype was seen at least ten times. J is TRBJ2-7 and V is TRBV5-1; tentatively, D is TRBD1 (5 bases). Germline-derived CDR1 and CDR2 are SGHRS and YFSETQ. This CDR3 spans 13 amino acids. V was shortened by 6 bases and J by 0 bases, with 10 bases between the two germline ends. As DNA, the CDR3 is TGCGCCAGCATGGGGCTTTACTCCTACGAGCAGTACTTC. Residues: CASMGLYSYEQYF.

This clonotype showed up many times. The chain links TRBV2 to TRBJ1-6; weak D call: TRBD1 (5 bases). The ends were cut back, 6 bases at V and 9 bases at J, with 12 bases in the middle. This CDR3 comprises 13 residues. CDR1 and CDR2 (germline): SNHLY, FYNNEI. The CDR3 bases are TGTGCCAGCAGAGGGGACTCTGGTTCACCCCTCCACTTT. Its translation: CASRGDSGSPLHF.

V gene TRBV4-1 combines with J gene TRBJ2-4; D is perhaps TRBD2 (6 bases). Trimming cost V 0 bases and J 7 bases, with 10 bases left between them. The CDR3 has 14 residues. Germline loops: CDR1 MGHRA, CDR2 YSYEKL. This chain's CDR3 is CASSQEARGNIQYF. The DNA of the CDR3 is TGCGCCAGCAGCCAAGAGGCCCGGGGGAACATTCAGTACTTC.

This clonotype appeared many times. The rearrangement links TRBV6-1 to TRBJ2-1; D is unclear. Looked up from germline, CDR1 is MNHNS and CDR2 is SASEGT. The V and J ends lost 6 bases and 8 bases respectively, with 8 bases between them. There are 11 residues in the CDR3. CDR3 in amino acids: CASRDDYEQFF. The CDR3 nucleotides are TGTGCCAGCAGGGATGACTATGAGCAGTTCTTC.

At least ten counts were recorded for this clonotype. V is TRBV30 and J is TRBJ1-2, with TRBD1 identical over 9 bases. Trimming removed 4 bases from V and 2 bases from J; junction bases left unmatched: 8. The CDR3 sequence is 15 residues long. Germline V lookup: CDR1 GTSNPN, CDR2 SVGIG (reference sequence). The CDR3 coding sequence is TGTGCCTGGATTACGGGACAGGGAAGAAACTATGGCTACACCTTC. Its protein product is CAWITGQGRNYGYTF.

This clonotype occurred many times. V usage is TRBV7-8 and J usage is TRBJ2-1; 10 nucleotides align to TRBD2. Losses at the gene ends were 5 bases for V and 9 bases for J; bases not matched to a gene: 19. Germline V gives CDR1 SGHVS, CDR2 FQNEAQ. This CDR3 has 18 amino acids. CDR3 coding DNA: TGTGCCAGCAGCCTAGGGGGGCTTTATAGCGGGAGGCCCCGTGAGCAGTTCTTC. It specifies CASSLGGLYSGRPREQFF.

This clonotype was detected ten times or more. The CDR3 bases are TGTGCCACCAGTGATTTGTCGGGGACTAGCCTGGATGAGCAGTTCTTC. Its protein is CATSDLSGTSLDEQFF. The chain couples TRBV24-1 to TRBJ2-1, with 9 positions matching TRBD2. J was trimmed by 8 bases and V by 0 bases; bases with no gene match: 7. The germline CDR1 and CDR2 sequences are KGHDR and SFDVKD. This CDR3 is built from 16 residues.

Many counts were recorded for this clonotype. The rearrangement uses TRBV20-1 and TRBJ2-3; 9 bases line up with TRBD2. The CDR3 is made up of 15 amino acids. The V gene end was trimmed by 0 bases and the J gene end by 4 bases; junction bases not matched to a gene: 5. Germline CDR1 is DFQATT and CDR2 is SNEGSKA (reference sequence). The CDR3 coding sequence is TGCAGTGCTAGAGAATGGGCTAGCGGGGCAGATACGCAGTATTTT. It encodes CSAREWASGADTQYF.

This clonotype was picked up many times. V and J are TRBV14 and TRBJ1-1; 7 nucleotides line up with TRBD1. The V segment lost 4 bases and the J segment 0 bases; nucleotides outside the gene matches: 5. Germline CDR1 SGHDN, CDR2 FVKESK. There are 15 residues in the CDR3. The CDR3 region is CASSPPGQLNTEAFF. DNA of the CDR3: TGTGCCAGCAGCCCACCGGGACAGTTGAACACTGAAGCTTTCTTT.

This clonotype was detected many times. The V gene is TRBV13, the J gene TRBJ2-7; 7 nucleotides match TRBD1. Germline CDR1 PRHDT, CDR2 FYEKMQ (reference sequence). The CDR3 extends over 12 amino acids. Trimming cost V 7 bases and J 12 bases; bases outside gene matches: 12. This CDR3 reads CASIRRPGQPYF. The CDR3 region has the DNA TGTGCCAGCATCCGTAGACCGGGACAGCCGTACTTC.

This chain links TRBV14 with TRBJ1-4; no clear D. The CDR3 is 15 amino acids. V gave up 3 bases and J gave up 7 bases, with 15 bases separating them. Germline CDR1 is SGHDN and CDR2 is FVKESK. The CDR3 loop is CASSHGGSNSEKLFF. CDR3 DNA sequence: TGTGCCAGCAGCCACGGCGGCAGCAATTCTGAAAAACTGTTTTTT. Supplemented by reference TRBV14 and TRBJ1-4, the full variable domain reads EAGVTQFPSHSVIEKGQTVTLRCDPISGHDNLYWYRRVMGKEIKFLLHFVKESKQDESGMPNNRFLAERTGGTYSTLKVQPAELEDSGVYFCASSHGGSNSEKLFFGSGTQLSVL.